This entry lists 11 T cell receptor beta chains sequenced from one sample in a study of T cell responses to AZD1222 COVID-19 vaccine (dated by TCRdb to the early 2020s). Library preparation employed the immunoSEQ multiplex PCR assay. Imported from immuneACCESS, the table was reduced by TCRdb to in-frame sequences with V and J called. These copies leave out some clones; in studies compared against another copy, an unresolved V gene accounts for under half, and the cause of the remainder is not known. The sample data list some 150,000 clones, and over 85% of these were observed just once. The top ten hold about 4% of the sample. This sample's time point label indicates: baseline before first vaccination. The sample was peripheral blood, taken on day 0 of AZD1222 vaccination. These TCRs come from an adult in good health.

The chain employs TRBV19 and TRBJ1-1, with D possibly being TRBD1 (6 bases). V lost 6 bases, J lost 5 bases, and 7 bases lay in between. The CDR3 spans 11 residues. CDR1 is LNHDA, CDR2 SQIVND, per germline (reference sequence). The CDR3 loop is CASRDRTEAFF. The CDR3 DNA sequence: TGTGCCAGTAGGGACAGAACTGAAGCTTTCTTT.

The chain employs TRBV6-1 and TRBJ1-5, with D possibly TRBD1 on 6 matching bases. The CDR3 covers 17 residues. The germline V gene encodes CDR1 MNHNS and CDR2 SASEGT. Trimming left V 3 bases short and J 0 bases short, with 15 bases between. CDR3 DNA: TGTGCCAGCAGTGATGGTCAGGGGACGTATAGCAATCAGCCCCAGCATTTT. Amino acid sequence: CASSDGQGTYSNQPQHF.

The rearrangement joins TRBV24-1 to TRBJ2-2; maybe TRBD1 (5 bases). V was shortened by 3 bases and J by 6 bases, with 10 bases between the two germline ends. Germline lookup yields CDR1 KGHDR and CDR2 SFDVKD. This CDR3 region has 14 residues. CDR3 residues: CATSDVPGSGELFF. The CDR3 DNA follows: TGTGCCACCAGTGATGTCCCAGGGTCCGGGGAGCTGTTTTTT.

The CDR3 region is CASSTGGLAGVGTDTQYF. As DNA, the CDR3 is TGTGCCAGCAGCACGGGAGGCCTAGCGGGGGTTGGCACAGATACGCAGTATTTT. V gene TRBV5-4 combines with J gene TRBJ2-3, with 10 bases matching TRBD2. CDR1 and CDR2 (germline): SGHNT, YYREEE (reference sequence). The V and J ends lost 4 bases and 1 base, in that order; junction bases with no gene match: 12. This CDR3 spans 18 amino acids.

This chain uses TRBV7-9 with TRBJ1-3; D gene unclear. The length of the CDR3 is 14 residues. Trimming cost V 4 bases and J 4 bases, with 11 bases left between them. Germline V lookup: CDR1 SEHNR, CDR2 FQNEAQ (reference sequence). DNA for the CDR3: TGTGCCAGCAGCTCAACCCTACGGGGAAACACCATATATTTT. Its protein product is CASSSTLRGNTIYF.

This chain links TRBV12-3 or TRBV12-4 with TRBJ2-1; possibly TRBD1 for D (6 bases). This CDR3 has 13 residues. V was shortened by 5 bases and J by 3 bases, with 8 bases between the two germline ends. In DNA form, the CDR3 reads TGTGCCAGCAGTGGGGGCCGCTACAATGAGCAGTTCTTC. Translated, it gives CASSGGRYNEQFF.

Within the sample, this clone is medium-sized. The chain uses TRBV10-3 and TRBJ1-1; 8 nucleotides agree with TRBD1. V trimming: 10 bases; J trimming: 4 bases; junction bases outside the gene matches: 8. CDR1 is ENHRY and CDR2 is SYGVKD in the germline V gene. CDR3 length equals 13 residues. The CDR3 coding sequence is TGTGCCACCCTGACAGGGGAGGGCACTGAAGCTTTCTTT. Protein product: CATLTGEGTEAFF.

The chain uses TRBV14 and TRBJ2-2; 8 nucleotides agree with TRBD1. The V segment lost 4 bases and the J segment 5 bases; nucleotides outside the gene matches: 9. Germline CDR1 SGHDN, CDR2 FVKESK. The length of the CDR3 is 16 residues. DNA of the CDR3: TGTGCCAGCAGCCGTAGCCAGGGGGCGCGGACCGGGGAGCTGTTTTTT. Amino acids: CASSRSQGARTGELFF.

CDR3 coding DNA: TGCGCCAGCAGCTTGAATCCAGGGGACGGGGCCAACGTCCTGACTTTC. Translation: CASSLNPGDGANVLTF. V gene TRBV5-1 combines with J gene TRBJ2-6; possible D gene TRBD1, 6 bases. CDR1 and CDR2 from the germline V gene are SGHRS and YFSETQ. V lost 1 base and J 4 bases, leaving 12 bases between the germline ends. This CDR3 is built from 16 residues.

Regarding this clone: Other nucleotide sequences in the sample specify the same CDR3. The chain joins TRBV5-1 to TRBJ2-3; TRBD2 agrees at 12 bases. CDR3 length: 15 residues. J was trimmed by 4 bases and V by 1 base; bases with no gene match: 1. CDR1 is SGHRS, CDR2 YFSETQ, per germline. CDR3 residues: CASSLLAGGPDTQYF. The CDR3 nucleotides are TGCGCCAGCAGCTTGCTAGCGGGAGGGCCAGATACGCAGTATTTT. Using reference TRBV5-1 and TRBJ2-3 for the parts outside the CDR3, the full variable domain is KAGVTQTPRYLIKTRGQQVTLSCSPISGHRSVSWYQQTPGQGLQFLFEYFSETQRNKGNFPGRFSGRQFSNSRSEMNVSTLELGDSALYLCASSLLAGGPDTQYFGPGTRLTVL.

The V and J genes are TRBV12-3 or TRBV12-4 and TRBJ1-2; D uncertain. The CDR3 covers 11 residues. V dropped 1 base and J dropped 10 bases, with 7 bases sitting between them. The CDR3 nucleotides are TGTGCCAGCAGTTTAGGGGTTGTCTACACCTTC. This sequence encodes CASSLGVVYTF.